This TCR beta chain was obtained from a study of vaccination effects on CD4 cells after COVID-19. Overall study context: Specimens were obtained from a couple of convalescent patients 16 days and one week prior to vaccination.

Scientists isolated CD4+ T cells after a roughly nine-day culture period ended. To note about this clone: The antigen remains unidentified.

V lost 2 bases, J lost 2 bases, and 13 bases lay in between. The CDR3 loop spans 15 amino acids. Germline CDR1 reads SGHRS; CDR2 reads YFSETQ. The data were produced by immunoSEQ multiplex PCR, yet TCRdb's version contains in-frame clones alone and is incomplete. This repertoire shows some 50,000 clones, roughly 72% found once; its top ten account for roughly 7.8%. This chain connects TRBV5-1 to TRBJ1-1; maybe TRBD1 (5 bases). The clonotype originates from a human donor who had a prior SARS-CoV-2 infection. Here the sequenced sample was CD4+ T cells from PBMCs cultured without peptide, taken before COVID-19 vaccination. The CDR3 DNA reads TGCGCCAGCAGCTTAAACGGACACTACAACACTGAAGCTTTCTTT. Translating gives CASSLNGHYNTEAFF. The full variable domain, its missing parts supplied by reference TRBV5-1 and TRBJ1-1, is KAGVTQTPRYLIKTRGQQVTLSCSPISGHRSVSWYQQTPGQGLQFLFEYFSETQRNKGNFPGRFSGRQFSNSRSEMNVSTLELGDSALYLCASSLNGHYNTEAFFGQGTRLTVV.